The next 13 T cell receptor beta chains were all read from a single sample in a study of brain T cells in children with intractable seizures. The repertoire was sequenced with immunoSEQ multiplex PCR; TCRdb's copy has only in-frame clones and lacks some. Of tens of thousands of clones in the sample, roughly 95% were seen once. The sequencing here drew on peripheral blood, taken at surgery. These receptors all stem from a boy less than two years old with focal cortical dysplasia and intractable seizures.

CDR3 region: CASSQTGGGTEAFF. In nucleotides, the CDR3 is TGTGCCAGCAGCCAAACAGGGGGAGGCACTGAAGCTTTCTTT. The chain is built from TRBV7-3 and TRBJ1-1; 8 bases map to TRBD1. CDR1 SGHTA and CDR2 FQGTGA come from the germline V gene. The CDR3 length is 14 residues. V was pared by 5 bases and J by 4 bases, with 6 bases of the junction left unmatched.

Here the CDR3 DNA reads TGTGCCAGTAGTATCAGGACAGGGGACGAGCAGTACTTC. Encoded protein: CASSIRTGDEQYF. This chain connects TRBV19 to TRBJ2-7; 9 bases are shared with TRBD1. Germline CDR1 reads LNHDA; CDR2 reads SQIVND (reference sequence). The V and J ends lost 3 bases and 5 bases, in that order; junction bases with no gene match: 2. This CDR3 is built from 13 residues.

CDR3 DNA: TGTGCCAGCAGTTGGGACAGGGGGAGGGAAAAACTGTTTTTT. Protein product: CASSWDRGREKLFF. This chain uses TRBV28 with TRBJ1-4; 11 bases align to TRBD1. In germline, CDR1 is MDHEN, CDR2 SYDVKM. This CDR3 region has 14 residues. After removal of 4 bases from V and 8 bases from J, the junction contained 3 bases not matched to a gene.

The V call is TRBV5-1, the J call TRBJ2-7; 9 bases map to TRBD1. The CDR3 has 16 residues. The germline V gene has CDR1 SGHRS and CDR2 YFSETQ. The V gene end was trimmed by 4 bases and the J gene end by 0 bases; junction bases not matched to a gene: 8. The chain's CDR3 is CASSPVGTGSSYEQYF. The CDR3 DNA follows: TGCGCCAGCAGCCCAGTTGGGACAGGGAGCTCCTACGAGCAGTACTTC.

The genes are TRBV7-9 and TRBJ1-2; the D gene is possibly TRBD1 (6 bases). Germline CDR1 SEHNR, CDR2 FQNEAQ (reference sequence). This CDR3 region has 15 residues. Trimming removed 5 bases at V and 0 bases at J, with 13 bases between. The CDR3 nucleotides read TGTGCCAGCAGCCCCCTACAGGGCCCTAACTATGGCTACACCTTC. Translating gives CASSPLQGPNYGYTF.

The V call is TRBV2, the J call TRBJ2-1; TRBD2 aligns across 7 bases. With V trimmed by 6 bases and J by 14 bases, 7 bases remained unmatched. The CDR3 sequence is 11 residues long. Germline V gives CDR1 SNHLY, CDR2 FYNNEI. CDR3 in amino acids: CASRSRDYKFF. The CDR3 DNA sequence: TGTGCCAGCAGATCCCGGGACTACAAGTTCTTC.

In DNA, the CDR3 is TGTGCCAGCAGTGAATGGGGGACAGCCCTTCATCAGCCCCAGCATTTT. It encodes CASSEWGTALHQPQHF. The chain is built from TRBV6-1 and TRBJ1-5; 7 nucleotides match TRBD1. Per the germline V gene, CDR1 is MNHNS and CDR2 is SASEGT. The trim removed 2 bases at V and 5 bases at J, leaving 9 bases unmatched. This CDR3 has 16 residues.

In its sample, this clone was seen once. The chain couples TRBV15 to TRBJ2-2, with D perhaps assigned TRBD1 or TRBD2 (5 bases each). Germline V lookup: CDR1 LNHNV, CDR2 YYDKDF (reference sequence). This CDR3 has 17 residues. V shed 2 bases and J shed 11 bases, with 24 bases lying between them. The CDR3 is CATSRKGPGPRSVELFF. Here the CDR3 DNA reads TGTGCCACCAGCAGAAAGGGACCGGGACCCCGATCTGTCGAGCTGTTTTTT. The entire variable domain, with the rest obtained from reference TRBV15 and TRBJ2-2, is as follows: DAMVIQNPRYQVTQFGKPVTLSCSQTLNHNVMYWYQQKSSQAPKLLFHYYDKDFNNEADTPDNFQSRRPNTSFCFLDIRSPGLGDTAMYLCATSRKGPGPRSVELFFGEGSRLTVL.

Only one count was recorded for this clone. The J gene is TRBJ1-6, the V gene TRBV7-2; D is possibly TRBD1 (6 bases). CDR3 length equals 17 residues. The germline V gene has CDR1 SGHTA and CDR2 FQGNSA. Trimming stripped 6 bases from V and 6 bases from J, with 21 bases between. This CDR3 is CASRSGARSFSNSPLHF. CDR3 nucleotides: TGTGCCAGCAGGTCAGGGGCCAGATCGTTTTCTAATTCACCCCTCCACTTT.

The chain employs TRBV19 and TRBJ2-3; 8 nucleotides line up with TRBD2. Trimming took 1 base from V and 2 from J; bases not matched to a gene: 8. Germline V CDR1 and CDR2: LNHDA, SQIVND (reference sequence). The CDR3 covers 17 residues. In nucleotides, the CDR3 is TGTGCCAGTAGTATAGGAGCGGGGGCCCTTTTCACAGATACGCAGTATTTT. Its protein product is CASSIGAGALFTDTQYF.

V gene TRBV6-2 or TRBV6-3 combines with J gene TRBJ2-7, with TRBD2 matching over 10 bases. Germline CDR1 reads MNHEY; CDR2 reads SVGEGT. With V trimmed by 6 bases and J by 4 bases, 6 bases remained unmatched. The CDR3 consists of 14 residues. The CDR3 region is CASSPSLAGYEQYF. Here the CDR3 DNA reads TGTGCCAGCAGCCCCTCACTAGCGGGATACGAGCAGTACTTC.

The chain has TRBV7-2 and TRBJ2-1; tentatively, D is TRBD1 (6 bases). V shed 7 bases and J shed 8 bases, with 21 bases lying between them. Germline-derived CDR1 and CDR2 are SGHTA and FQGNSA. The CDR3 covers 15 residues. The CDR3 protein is CASIPRGIGVDEQFF. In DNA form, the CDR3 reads TGTGCCAGCATCCCGAGGGGGATAGGCGTGGATGAGCAGTTCTTC.

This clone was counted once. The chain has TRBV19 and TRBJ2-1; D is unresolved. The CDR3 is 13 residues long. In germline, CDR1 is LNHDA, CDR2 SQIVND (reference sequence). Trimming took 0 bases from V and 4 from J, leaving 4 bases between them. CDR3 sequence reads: CASSIDQYNEQFF. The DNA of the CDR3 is TGTGCCAGTAGTATAGATCAATACAATGAGCAGTTCTTC.